The rows below give T cell receptor beta chains drawn from one sample of a study of cytomegalovirus exposure and HLA in healthy donors. Repertoires were generated with immunoSEQ multiplex PCR, while TCRdb's copy carries only in-frame clones and drops some. Among 95,000 to 150,000 clones, 81% were seen once, and the ten largest hold less than 2%. The sample was PBMCs. These receptors all come from a man aged 35 to 55 in good health and CMV-seronegative. CDR3s include the opening cysteine and the closing phenylalanine or tryptophan. Fields, in order: D gene, V gene, J gene, clone size, CDR3 protein, CDR3 DNA. A D gene is named only where the DNA matches it firmly. Clone size is not always given. Where it is, it says once, few, many or a class for expanded clones.

-	TRBV7-9	TRBJ1-2	few	CASSLVAGYYGGYTF	TGTGCCAGCAGCTTAGTGGCGGGTTACTATGGCGGCTACACCTTC
-	TRBV6-6	TRBJ1-2	-	CASGQRYGYTF	TGTGCCAGCGGACAGAGGTATGGCTACACCTTC
TRBD1	TRBV6-5	TRBJ1-1	few	CASSRQGGSEAFF	TGTGCCAGCAGCCGACAGGGGGGATCGGAAGCTTTCTTT
TRBD1	TRBV6-6	TRBJ2-7	-	CASSRGQVAYEQYF	TGTGCCAGCAGCCGGGGACAGGTAGCCTACGAGCAGTACTTC
TRBD2	TRBV9	TRBJ2-3	-	CASSVELAWFWNGLTDTQYF	TGTGCCAGCAGCGTAGAACTAGCGTGGTTTTGGAATGGCCTCACAGATACGCAGTATTTT
-	TRBV29-1	TRBJ2-2	-	CSAPVGGTGELFF	TGCAGCGCCCCAGTAGGAGGCACCGGGGAGCTGTTTTTT
-	TRBV21-1	TRBJ2-1	-	CASREGDEQFF	TGTGCCAGCCGGGAGGGGGATGAGCAGTTCTTC
-	TRBV10-3	TRBJ1-1	-	CAISEGTNRNTEAFF	TGTGCCATCAGTGAAGGGACAAACCGTAACACTGAAGCTTTCTTT
TRBD1	TRBV5-4	TRBJ1-2	-	CASSTGRDRLNYGYTF	TGTGCCAGCAGCACGGGCCGGGACAGGCTTAACTATGGCTACACCTTC
TRBD1	TRBV30	TRBJ1-6	once	CAWTGQGVSSPLHF	TGTGCCTGGACTGGACAGGGGGTTAGTTCACCCCTCCACTTT
TRBD1	TRBV6-6	TRBJ2-5	-	CASSSGTGVKTQYF	TGTGCCAGCAGTTCCGGGACAGGGGTGAAGACCCAGTACTTC
-	TRBV5-1	TRBJ2-5	-	CASSLVGAGLETQYF	TGCGCCAGCAGCTTGGTGGGGGCTGGCCTGGAGACCCAGTACTTC
-	TRBV5-6	TRBJ1-2	-	CASRRAGERGYTF	TGTGCCAGCAGGCGGGCAGGGGAGCGAGGCTACACCTTC
TRBD1	TRBV6-5	TRBJ1-5	-	CASSQQGNNQPQHF	TGTGCCAGCAGCCAACAGGGGAACAATCAGCCCCAGCATTTT
TRBD2	TRBV7-2	TRBJ2-5	-	CASSLVAGVQETQYF	TGTGCCAGCAGCTTGGTAGCGGGTGTACAAGAGACCCAGTACTTC
TRBD1	TRBV6-5	TRBJ1-5	-	CASNSGQGSNQPQHF	TGTGCCAGCAATTCGGGACAGGGGAGCAATCAGCCCCAGCATTTT
-	TRBV6-1	TRBJ1-1	-	CASSLDSLPNTEAFF	TGTGCCAGCAGTTTGGACAGCCTACCGAACACTGAAGCTTTCTTT
-	TRBV5-4	TRBJ1-2	-	CASSLHSPRNDNYGYTF	TGTGCTAGCAGCTTGCACAGTCCCCGGAATGATAACTATGGCTACACCTTC
TRBD2	TRBV18	TRBJ2-1	-	CASSPPGLAGNNEQFF	TGTGCCAGCTCACCCCCGGGACTAGCGGGGAACAATGAGCAGTTCTTC
-	TRBV6-5	TRBJ2-7	-	CASSSGFGYEQYF	TGTGCCAGCAGTTCGGGGTTCGGCTACGAGCAGTACTTC
TRBD2	TRBV7-8	TRBJ2-7	-	CASSLFGSSGGYEQYF	TGTGCCAGCAGCTTATTCGGAAGTAGCGGGGGTTACGAGCAGTACTTC
-	TRBV28	TRBJ1-5	-	CASSSGGIGNQPQHF	TGTGCCAGCAGTTCGGGGGGCATAGGAAATCAGCCCCAGCATTTT
-	TRBV2	TRBJ1-2	-	CASTPQGGYGYTF	TGTGCCAGCACCCCCCAGGGTGGCTATGGCTACACCTTC
TRBD1	TRBV5-8	TRBJ2-6	once	CASSLWRTGAGANVLTF	TGTGCCAGCAGCCTTTGGCGGACAGGGGCTGGGGCCAACGTCCTGACTTTC
TRBD1	TRBV19	TRBJ1-1	-	CASSTGQGLTEAFF	TGTGCCAGTAGTACAGGACAGGGTTTAACTGAAGCTTTCTTT
-	TRBV29-1	TRBJ1-1	-	CSAQTALNTEAFF	TGCAGCGCCCAGACAGCACTGAACACTGAAGCTTTCTTT
-	TRBV6-1	TRBJ1-4	-	CASSERGGNEKLFF	TGTGCCAGCAGTGAACGGGGTGGGAATGAAAAACTGTTTTTT
TRBD1	TRBV4-3	TRBJ1-4	few	CASSRLLPGQGLEKLFF	TGCGCCAGCAGCCGCCTCCTTCCGGGACAGGGGCTTGAAAAACTGTTTTTT
-	TRBV14	TRBJ1-4	-	CASSQAGRGNEKLFF	TGTGCCAGCAGCCAAGCAGGCCGGGGTAATGAAAAACTGTTTTTT
-	TRBV18	TRBJ1-4	-	CASSQGWGLGEKLFF	TGTGCCAGCTCACAGGGCTGGGGCTTAGGCGAAAAACTGTTTTTT
-	TRBV30	TRBJ1-4	few	CAWSSIKEKLFF	TGTGCCTGGAGTTCTATAAAGGAAAAACTGTTTTTT
-	TRBV2	TRBJ2-7	-	CASKFRETYEQYF	TGTGCCAGCAAATTCAGGGAAACCTACGAGCAGTACTTC
TRBD1	TRBV7-9	TRBJ2-3	few	CASSWGQGEYTDTQYF	TGTGCCAGCAGCTGGGGACAGGGGGAGTACACAGATACGCAGTATTTT
-	TRBV7-8	TRBJ2-7	few	CASSQKTSSYEQYF	TGTGCCAGCAGCCAAAAGACAAGCTCCTACGAGCAGTACTTC
TRBD1	TRBV4-2	TRBJ2-7	-	CASSQDLDRGYEQYF	TGTGCCAGCAGCCAAGATCTGGACAGGGGATACGAGCAGTACTTC
TRBD1	TRBV19	TRBJ1-5	-	CASSMGTGAQPQHF	TGTGCCAGTAGTATGGGGACAGGGGCTCAGCCCCAGCATTTT
-	TRBV4-3	TRBJ2-6	few	CASSISRSGANGLTF	TGCGCCAGCAGCATCTCGAGGTCTGGGGCCAACGGCCTGACTTTC
TRBD2	TRBV9	TRBJ2-5	once	CASSAGLAEQETQYF	TGTGCCAGCAGCGCGGGACTAGCGGAGCAAGAGACCCAGTACTTC